This entry concerns a single T cell receptor (beta chain). Its antigen is not identified. Germline CDR1 SGHRS, CDR2 YFSETQ. This CDR3 region has 16 residues. This sample is part of a study of T cells expressing NK-cell markers. As for the study in general: It was from sorted CD3+CD56+NKG2C+, CD3+CD56+NKG2C- and CD3+CD56-NKG2C+ T cells that TCR beta repertoires came. Eight donors were sequenced, of whom seven were HCMV-seropositive, while the remaining one was HCMV-seronegative.

Points from the study as a whole: These clonotypes additionally ranked first within the CD3+CD56-NKG2C+ fraction of a handful of donors. Of the CD8+ T cell pool in roughly six donors, roughly 1.0-7.5% was accounted for by dominant NKG2C+ clonotypes.

TCRdb derives one entry per CDR3 protein from the 5' RACE reads, leaving out DNA. The clone table shows 200,000 to 300,000 distinct CDR3 sequences, with the ten largest holding roughly 4.2%. The sequence came from a woman between 18 and 69 years old in good health. The gene calls are TRBV5-1 and TRBJ2-3. The material sequenced was blood T cells: a sorted CD56 or NKG2C T cell subset, CD4+ or CD8+ T cells, or bulk PBMC T cells (not recorded which). CDR3 region: CASSLNPTSSTDTQYF.